The 2 T cell receptor beta chains below all came from one sample that was sequenced in a study of beta chain features in type 1 diabetes. Isolated RNA was reverse transcribed in full, so expressed TCRB transcripts were sequenced. Generated by immunoSEQ multiplex PCR, the TCRdb table keeps only in-frame clones and is missing some. The table has 400,000 to 600,000 clones, approximately 30% seen once. The sample consisted of naive CD4+ T cells from blood. The receptor set was obtained from a man aged 18-30 years in good health.

This clone was detected only a few times. J is TRBJ2-7 and V is TRBV6-5; 7 bases align to TRBD1. V lost 4 bases, J lost 3 bases, and 3 bases stayed unmatched. The CDR3 totals 13 residues. Germline lookup yields CDR1 MNHEY and CDR2 SVGAGI. This CDR3 is CASSSQGDYEQYF. The CDR3 coding sequence is TGTGCCAGCAGTTCCCAGGGGGACTACGAGCAGTACTTC.

This clone was found a few times. V is TRBV21-1 and J is TRBJ2-7; the table's D gene call, TRBD2, was not cross checked with the DNA. TRBV21-1 is classified as a pseudogene. This CDR3 is built from 16 residues. The CDR3 DNA sequence: TGTGCCAGCAGCATCCAGGGCTTGCGGGTTGGGAGGGAGCAGTACTTC. It specifies CASSIQGLRVGREQYF.